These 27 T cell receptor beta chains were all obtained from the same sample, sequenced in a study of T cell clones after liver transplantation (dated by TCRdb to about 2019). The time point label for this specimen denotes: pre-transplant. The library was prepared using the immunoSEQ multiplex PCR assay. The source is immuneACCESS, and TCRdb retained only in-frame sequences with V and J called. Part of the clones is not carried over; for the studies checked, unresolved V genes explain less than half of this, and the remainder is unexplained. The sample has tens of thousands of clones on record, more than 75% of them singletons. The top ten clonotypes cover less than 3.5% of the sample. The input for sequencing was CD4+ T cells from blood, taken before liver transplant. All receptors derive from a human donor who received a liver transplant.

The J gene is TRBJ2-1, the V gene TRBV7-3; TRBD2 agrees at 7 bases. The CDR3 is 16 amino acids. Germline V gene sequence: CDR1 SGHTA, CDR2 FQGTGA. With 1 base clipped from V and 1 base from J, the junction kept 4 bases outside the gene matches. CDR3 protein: CASSLIGGSSYNEQFF. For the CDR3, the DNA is TGTGCCAGCAGCTTAATAGGCGGGAGTTCCTACAATGAGCAGTTCTTC. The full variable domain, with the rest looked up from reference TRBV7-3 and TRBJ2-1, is GAGVSQTPSNKVTEKGKYVELRCDPISGHTALYWYRQSLGQGPEFLIYFQGTGAADDSGLPNDRFFAVRPEGSVSTLKIQRTERGDSAVYLCASSLIGGSSYNEQFFGPGTRLTVL.

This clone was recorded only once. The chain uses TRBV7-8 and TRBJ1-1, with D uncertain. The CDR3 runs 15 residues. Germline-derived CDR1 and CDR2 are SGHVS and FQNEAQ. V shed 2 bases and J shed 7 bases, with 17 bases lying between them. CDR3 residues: CASSLTAGRSGEAFF. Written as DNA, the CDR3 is TGTGCCAGCAGCTTAACGGCGGGCAGGTCGGGTGAAGCTTTCTTT.

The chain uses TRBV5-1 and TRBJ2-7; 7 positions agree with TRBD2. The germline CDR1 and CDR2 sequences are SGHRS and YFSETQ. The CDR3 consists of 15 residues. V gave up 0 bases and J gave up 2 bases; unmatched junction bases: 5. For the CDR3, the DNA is TGCGCCAGCAGCTTGGCCGGGGGGAGGGCCTACGAGCAGTACTTC. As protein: CASSLAGGRAYEQYF. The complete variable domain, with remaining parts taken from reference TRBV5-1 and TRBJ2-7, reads KAGVTQTPRYLIKTRGQQVTLSCSPISGHRSVSWYQQTPGQGLQFLFEYFSETQRNKGNFPGRFSGRQFSNSRSEMNVSTLELGDSALYLCASSLAGGRAYEQYFGPGTRLTVT.

CDR3: CASSSPGQNTEAFF. For the CDR3, the DNA is TGTGCCAGCAGCTCCCCTGGACAGAACACTGAAGCTTTCTTT. The genes are TRBV7-2 and TRBJ1-1, with D tentatively TRBD1 (5 bases). The CDR3 has 14 residues. CDR1 is SGHTA and CDR2 is FQGNSA in the germline V gene. V lost 4 bases, J lost 1 base, and 10 bases lay in between.

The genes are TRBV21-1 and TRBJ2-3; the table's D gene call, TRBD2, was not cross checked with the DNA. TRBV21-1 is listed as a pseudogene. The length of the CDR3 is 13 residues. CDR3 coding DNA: TGTGCCAGCAGTCTGGAGGGGACAGATACGCAGTATTTT. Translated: CASSLEGTDTQYF.

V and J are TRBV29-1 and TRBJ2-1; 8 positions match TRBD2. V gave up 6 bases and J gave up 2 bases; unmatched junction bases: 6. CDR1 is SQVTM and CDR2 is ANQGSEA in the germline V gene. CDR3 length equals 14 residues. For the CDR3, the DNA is TGCAGCGTAGAGAGCGGGAGCGCCTACAATGAGCAGTTCTTC. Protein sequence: CSVESGSAYNEQFF.

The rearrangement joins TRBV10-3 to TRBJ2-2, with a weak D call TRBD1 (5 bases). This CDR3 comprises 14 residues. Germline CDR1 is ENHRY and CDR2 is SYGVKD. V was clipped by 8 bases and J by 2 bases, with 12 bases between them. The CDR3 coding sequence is TGTGCCATCGAAAGGGGTATTAACACCGGGGAGCTGTTTTTT. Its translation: CAIERGINTGELFF.

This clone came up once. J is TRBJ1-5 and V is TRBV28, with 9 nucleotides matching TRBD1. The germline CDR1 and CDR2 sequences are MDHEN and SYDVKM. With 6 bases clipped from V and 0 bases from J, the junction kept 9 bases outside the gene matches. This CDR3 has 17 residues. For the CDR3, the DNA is TGTGCCAGCAGCAGGACAGGGGTGGGTTATAGCAATCAGCCCCAGCATTTT. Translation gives CASSRTGVGYSNQPQHF. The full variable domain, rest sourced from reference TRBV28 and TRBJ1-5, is DVKVTQSSRYLVKRTGEKVFLECVQDMDHENMFWYRQDPGLGLRLIYFSYDVKMKEKGDIPEGYSVSREKKERFSLILESASTNQTSMYLCASSRTGVGYSNQPQHFGDGTRLSIL.

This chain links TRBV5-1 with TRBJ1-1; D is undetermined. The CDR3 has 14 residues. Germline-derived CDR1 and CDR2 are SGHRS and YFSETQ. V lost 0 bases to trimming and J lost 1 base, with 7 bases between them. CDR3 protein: CASSLAGRNTEAFF. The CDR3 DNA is TGCGCCAGCAGCTTGGCGGGAAGGAACACTGAAGCTTTCTTT.

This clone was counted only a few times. The CDR3 is CASSQDGWTEAFF. CDR3 coding DNA: TGCGCCAGCAGCCAAGATGGATGGACTGAAGCTTTCTTT. The V and J genes are TRBV4-1 and TRBJ1-1; no clear D gene. Germline CDR1 MGHRA, CDR2 YSYEKL. The CDR3 is 13 residues long. V was pared by 0 bases and J by 5 bases, with 7 bases between.

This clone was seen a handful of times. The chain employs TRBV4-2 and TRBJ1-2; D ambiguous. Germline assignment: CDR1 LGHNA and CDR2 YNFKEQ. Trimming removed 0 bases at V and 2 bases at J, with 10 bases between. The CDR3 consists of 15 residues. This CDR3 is CASSQDLARNYGYTF. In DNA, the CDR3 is TGTGCCAGCAGCCAAGATCTGGCCAGGAACTATGGCTACACCTTC.

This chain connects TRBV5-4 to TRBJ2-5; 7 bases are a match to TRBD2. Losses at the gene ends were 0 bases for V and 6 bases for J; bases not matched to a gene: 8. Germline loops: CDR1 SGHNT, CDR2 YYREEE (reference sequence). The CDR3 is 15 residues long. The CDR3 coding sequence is TGTGCCAGCAGCTTGGCGGGAGGCAGGGCGAAGACCCAGTACTTC. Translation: CASSLAGGRAKTQYF.

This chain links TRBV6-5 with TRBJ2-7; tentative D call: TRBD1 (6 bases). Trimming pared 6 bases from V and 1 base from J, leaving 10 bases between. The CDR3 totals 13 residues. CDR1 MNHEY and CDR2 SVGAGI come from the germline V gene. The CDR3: CASRDGQSYEQYF. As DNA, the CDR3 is TGTGCCAGCAGGGATGGACAGTCCTACGAGCAGTACTTC.

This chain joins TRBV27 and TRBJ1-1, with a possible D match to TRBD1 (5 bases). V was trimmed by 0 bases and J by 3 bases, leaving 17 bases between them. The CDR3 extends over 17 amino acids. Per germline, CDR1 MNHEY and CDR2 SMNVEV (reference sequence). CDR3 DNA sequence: TGTGCCAGCAGTTTATCCCCCGGGACCGCCCCTCACACTGAAGCTTTCTTT. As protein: CASSLSPGTAPHTEAFF.

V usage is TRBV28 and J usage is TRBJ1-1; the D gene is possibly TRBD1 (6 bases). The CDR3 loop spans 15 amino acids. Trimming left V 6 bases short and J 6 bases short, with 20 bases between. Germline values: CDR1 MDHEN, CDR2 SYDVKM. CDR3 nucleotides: TGTGCCAGCAGCCCTACGCGGGGGCGTTTCGCTGAAGCTTTCTTT. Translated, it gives CASSPTRGRFAEAFF.

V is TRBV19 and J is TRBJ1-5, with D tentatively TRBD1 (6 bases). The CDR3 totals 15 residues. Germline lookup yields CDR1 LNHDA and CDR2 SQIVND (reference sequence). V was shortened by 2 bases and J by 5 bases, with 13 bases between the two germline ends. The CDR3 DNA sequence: TGTGCCAGTAGTATACTAGGACAGCCGGATCAGCCCCAGCATTTT. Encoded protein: CASSILGQPDQPQHF.

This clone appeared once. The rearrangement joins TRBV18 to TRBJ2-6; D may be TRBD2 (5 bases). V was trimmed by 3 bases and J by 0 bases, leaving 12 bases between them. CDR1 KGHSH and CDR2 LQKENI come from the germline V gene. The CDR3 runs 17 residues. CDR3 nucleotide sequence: TGTGCCAGCTCACCCCTTCGCGGAGGCTCTGGGGCCAACGTCCTGACTTTC. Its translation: CASSPLRGGSGANVLTF.

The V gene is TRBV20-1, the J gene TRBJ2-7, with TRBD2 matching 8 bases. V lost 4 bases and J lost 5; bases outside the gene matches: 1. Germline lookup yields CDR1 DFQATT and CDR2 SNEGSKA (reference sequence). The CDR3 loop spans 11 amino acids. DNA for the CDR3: TGCAGTGCTAATAGCGGGAACGAGCAGTACTTC. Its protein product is CSANSGNEQYF.

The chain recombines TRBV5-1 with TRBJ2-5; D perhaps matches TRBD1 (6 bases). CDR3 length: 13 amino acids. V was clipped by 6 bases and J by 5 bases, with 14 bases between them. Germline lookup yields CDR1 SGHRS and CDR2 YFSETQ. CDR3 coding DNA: TGCGCCAGCACTTTCTCCCAGGGGGAGACCCAGTACTTC. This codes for CASTFSQGETQYF. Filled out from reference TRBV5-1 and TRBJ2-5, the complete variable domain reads KAGVTQTPRYLIKTRGQQVTLSCSPISGHRSVSWYQQTPGQGLQFLFEYFSETQRNKGNFPGRFSGRQFSNSRSEMNVSTLELGDSALYLCASTFSQGETQYFGPGTRLLVL.

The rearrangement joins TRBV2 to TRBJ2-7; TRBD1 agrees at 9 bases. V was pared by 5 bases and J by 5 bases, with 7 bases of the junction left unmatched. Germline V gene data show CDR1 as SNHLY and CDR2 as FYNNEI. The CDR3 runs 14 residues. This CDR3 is CASSPRTGANEQYF. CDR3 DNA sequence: TGTGCCAGCAGTCCGCGGACAGGGGCCAACGAGCAGTACTTC.

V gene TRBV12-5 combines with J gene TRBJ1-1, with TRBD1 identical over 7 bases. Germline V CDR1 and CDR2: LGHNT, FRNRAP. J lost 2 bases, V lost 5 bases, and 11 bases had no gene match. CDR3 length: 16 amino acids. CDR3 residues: CASGTPFGTANTEAFF. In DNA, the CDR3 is TGTGCTAGTGGTACCCCGTTTGGGACAGCAAACACTGAAGCTTTCTTT.

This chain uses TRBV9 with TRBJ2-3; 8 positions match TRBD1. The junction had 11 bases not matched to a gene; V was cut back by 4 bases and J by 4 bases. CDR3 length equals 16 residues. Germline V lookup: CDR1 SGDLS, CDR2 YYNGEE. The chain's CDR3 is CASSLAQGAFADTQYF. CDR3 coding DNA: TGTGCCAGCAGCCTAGCCCAGGGGGCGTTCGCAGATACGCAGTATTTT. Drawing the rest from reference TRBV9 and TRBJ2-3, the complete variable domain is DSGVTQTPKHLITATGQRVTLRCSPRSGDLSVYWYQQSLDQGLQFLIQYYNGEERAKGNILERFSAQQFPDLHSELNLSSLELGDSALYFCASSLAQGAFADTQYFGPGTRLTVL.

The CDR3 loop reads CASSQDPHGATNEQFF. The CDR3 DNA follows: TGTGCCAGCAGCCAAGATCCCCACGGGGCAACCAATGAGCAGTTCTTC. This chain connects TRBV4-2 to TRBJ2-1; D assignment may be TRBD1 or TRBD2 (5 bases each). The CDR3 contains 16 residues. Germline CDR1 LGHNA, CDR2 YNFKEQ. V was cut by 0 bases and J by 6 bases, with 15 bases left in between.

For the CDR3, the DNA is TGTGCCAGCAGTCTCGACAGGGAGCCTAACTATGGCTACACCTTC. Translation gives CASSLDREPNYGYTF. The chain recombines TRBV6-5 with TRBJ1-2; the match to TRBD1 covers 7 bases. The J segment lost 0 bases and the V segment lost 5 bases, leaving 6 bases of the junction unmatched. The CDR3 is 15 amino acids. In germline, CDR1 is MNHEY, CDR2 SVGAGI.

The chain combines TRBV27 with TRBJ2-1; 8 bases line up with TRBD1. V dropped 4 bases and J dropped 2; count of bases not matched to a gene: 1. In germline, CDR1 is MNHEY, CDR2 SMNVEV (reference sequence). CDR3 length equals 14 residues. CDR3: CASSSQGAYNEQFF. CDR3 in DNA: TGTGCCAGCAGTTCACAGGGGGCCTACAATGAGCAGTTCTTC.

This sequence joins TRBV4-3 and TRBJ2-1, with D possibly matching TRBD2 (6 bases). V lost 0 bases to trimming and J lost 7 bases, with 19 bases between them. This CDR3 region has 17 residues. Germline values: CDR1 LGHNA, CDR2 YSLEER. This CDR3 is CASSQDPGGIPPNEQFF. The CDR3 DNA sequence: TGCGCCAGCAGCCAAGATCCAGGAGGGATCCCCCCGAATGAGCAGTTCTTC.

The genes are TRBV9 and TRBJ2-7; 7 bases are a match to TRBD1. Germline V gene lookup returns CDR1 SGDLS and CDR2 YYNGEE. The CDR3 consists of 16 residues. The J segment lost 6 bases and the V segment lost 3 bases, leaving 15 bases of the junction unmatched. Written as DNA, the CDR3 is TGTGCCAGCAGCGCGTTACCGGGCTCCTCAGGGGGCGAGCAGTACTTC. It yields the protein CASSALPGSSGGEQYF. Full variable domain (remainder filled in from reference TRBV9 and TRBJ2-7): DSGVTQTPKHLITATGQRVTLRCSPRSGDLSVYWYQQSLDQGLQFLIQYYNGEERAKGNILERFSAQQFPDLHSELNLSSLELGDSALYFCASSALPGSSGGEQYFGPGTRLTVT.